This T cell receptor beta chain was sequenced for a study of shared clonotypes between healthy human individuals. TCRdb keeps only in-frame clones here, not all; method: immunoSEQ multiplex PCR. The table has around 700,000 clones, about two thirds seen once; the top ten hold 1.8%. This clone was counted a single time. This sequence originates from a woman aged 30 to 39 in good health. Input material: memory CD4+ T cells sorted from blood. Subset in this sample: CD45RA-negative fraction.

The CDR3 loop is CAIRGPAGTEAFF. The CDR3 DNA follows: TGTGCCATCAGGGGACCAGCGGGGACGGAAGCTTTCTTT. The gene calls are TRBV10-3 and TRBJ1-1, with a tentative D call TRBD1 (5 bases). V gave up 6 bases and J gave up 8 bases, with 16 bases separating them. Germline CDR1 and CDR2: ENHRY and SYGVKD. This CDR3 is built from 13 residues.